The 3 T cell receptor beta chains reported below all come from one sample, sequenced in a study of T cell responses to AZD1222 COVID-19 vaccine. This table comes from immunoSEQ multiplex PCR, and its TCRdb copy is limited to in-frame clones, with some not included. Found here are 70,000 to 95,000 clones, approximately 90% of them singletons; the top ten hold 28%. Material: peripheral blood, obtained 28 days after the second AZD1222 dose. Source of these receptors: an adult who received the AZD1222 COVID-19 vaccine.

The chain combines TRBV6-5 with TRBJ2-1, with D uncertain. The CDR3 is 13 residues long. Germline loops: CDR1 MNHEY, CDR2 SVGAGI. Trimming left V 7 bases short and J 6 bases short, with 13 bases between. As DNA, the CDR3 is TGTGCCAGCATGAAAGTCTTAGGCAATGAGCAGTTCTTC. Translation: CASMKVLGNEQFF.

CDR3 residues: CASRKTGGSYEQYF. As DNA, the CDR3 is TGTGCCAGCAGAAAGACAGGGGGTAGTTACGAGCAGTACTTC. The rearrangement links TRBV2 to TRBJ2-7; 9 bases fit TRBD1. J lost 4 bases, V lost 6 bases, and 7 bases had no gene match. This CDR3 has 14 amino acids. Germline V gene sequence: CDR1 SNHLY, CDR2 FYNNEI.

This chain joins TRBV4-2 and TRBJ1-6; D remains unclear. V dropped 0 bases and J dropped 7 bases, with 10 bases sitting between them. The germline V gene encodes CDR1 LGHNA and CDR2 YNFKEQ. The CDR3 runs 15 residues. The CDR3 DNA sequence: TGTGCCAGCAGCCAAGATGAAGGTAGCAATTCACCCCTCCACTTT. Translating it yields CASSQDEGSNSPLHF.